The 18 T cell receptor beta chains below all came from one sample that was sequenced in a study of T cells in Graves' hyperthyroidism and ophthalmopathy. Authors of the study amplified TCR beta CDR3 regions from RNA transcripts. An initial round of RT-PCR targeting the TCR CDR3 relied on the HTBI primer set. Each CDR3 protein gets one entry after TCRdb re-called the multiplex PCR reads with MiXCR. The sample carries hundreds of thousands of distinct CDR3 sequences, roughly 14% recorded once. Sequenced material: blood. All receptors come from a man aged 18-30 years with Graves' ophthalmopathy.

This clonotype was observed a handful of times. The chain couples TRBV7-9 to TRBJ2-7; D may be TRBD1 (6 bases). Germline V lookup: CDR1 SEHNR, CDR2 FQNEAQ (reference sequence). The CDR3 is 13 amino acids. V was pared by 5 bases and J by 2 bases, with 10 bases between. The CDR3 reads CASSQRQAYEQYF. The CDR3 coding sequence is TGTGCCAGCAGCCAGCGACAGGCCTACGAGCAGTACTTC.

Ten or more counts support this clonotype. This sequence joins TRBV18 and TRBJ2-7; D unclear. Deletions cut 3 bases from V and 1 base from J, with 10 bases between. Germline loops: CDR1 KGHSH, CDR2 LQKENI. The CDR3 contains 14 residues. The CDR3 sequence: CASSPGQESYEQYF. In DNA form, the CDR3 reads TGTGCCAGCTCACCGGGCCAGGAGTCCTACGAGCAGTACTTC.

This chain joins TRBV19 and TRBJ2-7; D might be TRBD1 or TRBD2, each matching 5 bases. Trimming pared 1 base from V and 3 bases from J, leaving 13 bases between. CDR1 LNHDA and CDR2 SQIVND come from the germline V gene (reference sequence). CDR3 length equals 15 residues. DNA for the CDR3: TGTGCCAGTAGTATAGGGGGGACGCTAAACTACGAGCAGTACTTC. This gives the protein CASSIGGTLNYEQYF.

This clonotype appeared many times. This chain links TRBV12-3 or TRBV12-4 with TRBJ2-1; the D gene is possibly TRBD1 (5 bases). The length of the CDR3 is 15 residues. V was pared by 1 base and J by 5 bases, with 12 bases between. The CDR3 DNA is TGTGCCAGCAGTTTAGAGGATGCAGGGCACAATGAGCAGTTCTTC. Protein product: CASSLEDAGHNEQFF.

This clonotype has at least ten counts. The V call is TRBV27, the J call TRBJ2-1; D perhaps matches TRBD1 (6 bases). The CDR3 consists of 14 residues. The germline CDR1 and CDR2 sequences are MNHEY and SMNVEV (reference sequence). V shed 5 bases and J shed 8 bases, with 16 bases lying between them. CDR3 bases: TGTGCCAGCAGTGGGACATACCAAAGGGATGAGCAGTTCTTC. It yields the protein CASSGTYQRDEQFF.

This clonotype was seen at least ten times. CDR3 in DNA: TGTGCCAGCAGTGAAATAAGGCAGGTAGGGACTAGCAAACACAATGAGCAGTTCTTC. As protein: CASSEIRQVGTSKHNEQFF. This chain links TRBV6-1 with TRBJ2-1, with 9 bases aligning to TRBD2. V gave up 2 bases and J gave up 5 bases; unmatched junction bases: 16. This CDR3 spans 19 amino acids. CDR1 is MNHNS, CDR2 SASEGT, per germline.

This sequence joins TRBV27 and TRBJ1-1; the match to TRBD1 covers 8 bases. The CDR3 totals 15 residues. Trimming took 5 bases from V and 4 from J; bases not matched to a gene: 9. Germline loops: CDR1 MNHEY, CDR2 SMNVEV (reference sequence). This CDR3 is CASSRYSGTGTEAFF. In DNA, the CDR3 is TGTGCCAGCAGTAGATACTCCGGGACAGGCACTGAAGCTTTCTTT.

The chain's CDR3 is CASSTGLARSTDTQYF. CDR3 DNA sequence: TGTGCCAGTAGTACAGGACTAGCGAGGAGCACAGATACGCAGTATTTT. The chain recombines TRBV19 with TRBJ2-3; the match to TRBD2 covers 9 bases. V trimming: 4 bases; J trimming: 0 bases; junction bases outside the gene matches: 5. Germline values: CDR1 LNHDA, CDR2 SQIVND (reference sequence). The CDR3 consists of 16 residues.

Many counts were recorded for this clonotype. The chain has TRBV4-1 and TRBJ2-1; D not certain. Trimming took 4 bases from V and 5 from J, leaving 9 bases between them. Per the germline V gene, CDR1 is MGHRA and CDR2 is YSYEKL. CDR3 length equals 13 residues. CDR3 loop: CASSRYGNNEQFF. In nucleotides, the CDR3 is TGCGCCAGCAGCCGGTACGGTAACAATGAGCAGTTCTTC.

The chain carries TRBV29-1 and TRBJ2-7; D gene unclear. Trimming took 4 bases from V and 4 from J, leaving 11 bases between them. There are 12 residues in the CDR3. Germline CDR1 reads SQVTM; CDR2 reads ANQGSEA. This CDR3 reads CSVAMVGYEQYF. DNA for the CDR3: TGCAGCGTTGCGATGGTAGGTTACGAGCAGTACTTC.

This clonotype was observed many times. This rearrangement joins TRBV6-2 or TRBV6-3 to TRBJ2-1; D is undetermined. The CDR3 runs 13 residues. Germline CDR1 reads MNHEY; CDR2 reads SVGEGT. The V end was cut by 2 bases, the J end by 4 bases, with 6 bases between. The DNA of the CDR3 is TGTGCCAGCAGTTACATACTATACAATGAGCAGTTCTTC. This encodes CASSYILYNEQFF.

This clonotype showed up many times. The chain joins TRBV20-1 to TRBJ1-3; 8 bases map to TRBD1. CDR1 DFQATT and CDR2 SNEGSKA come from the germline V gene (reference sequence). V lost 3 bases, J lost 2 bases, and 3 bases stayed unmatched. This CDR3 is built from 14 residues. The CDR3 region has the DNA TGCAGTGCTAGTATACAGGGGGCTGGAAACACCATATATTTT. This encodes CSASIQGAGNTIYF.

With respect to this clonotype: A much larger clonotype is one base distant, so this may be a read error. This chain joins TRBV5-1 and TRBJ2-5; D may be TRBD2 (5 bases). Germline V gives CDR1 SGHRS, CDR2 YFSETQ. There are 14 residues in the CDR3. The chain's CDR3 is CAGSLVGIGETQYF. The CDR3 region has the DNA TGCGCCGGCAGCTTGGTCGGGATTGGAGAGACCCAGTACTTC.

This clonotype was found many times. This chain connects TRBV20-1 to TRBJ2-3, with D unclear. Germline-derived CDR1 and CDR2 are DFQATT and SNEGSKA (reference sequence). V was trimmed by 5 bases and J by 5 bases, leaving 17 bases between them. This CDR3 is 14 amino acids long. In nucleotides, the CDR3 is TGCAGTGCTGGACGGTTGGGGATACTAGATACGCAGTATTTT. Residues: CSAGRLGILDTQYF.

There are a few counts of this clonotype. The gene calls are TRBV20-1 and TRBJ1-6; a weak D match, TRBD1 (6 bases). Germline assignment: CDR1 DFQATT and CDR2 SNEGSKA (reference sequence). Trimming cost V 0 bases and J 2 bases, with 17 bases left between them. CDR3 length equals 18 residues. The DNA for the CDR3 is TGCAGTGCTAGAGATCGGGCTGGGCCAGGGGCCTATAATTCACCCCTCCACTTT. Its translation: CSARDRAGPGAYNSPLHF.

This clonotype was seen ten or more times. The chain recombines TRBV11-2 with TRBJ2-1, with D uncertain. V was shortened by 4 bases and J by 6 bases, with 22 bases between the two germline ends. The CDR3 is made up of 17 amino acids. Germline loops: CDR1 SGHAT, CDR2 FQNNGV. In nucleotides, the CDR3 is TGTGCCAGCAGCTCCCACTCCGATGGGCTAGTTGGCAATGAGCAGTTCTTC. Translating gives CASSSHSDGLVGNEQFF.

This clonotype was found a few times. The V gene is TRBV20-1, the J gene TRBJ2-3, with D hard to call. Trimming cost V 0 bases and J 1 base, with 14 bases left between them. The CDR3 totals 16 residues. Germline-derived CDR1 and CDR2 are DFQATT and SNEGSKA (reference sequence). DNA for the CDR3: TGCAGTGCTAGAGAGCCGACTGGCGTCGGCACAGATACGCAGTATTTT. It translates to CSAREPTGVGTDTQYF.

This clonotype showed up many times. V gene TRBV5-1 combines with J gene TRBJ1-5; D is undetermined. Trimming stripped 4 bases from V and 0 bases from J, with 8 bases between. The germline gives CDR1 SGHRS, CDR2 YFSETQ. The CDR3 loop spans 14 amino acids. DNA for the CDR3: TGCGCCAGCAGCCCTACACCTAGCAATCAGCCCCAGCATTTT. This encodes CASSPTPSNQPQHF. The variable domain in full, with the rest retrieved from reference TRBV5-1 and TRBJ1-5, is KAGVTQTPRYLIKTRGQQVTLSCSPISGHRSVSWYQQTPGQGLQFLFEYFSETQRNKGNFPGRFSGRQFSNSRSEMNVSTLELGDSALYLCASSPTPSNQPQHFGDGTRLSIL.